The rows below give T cell receptor beta chains drawn from one sample of a study of Ad26.COV2.S vaccination and SARS-CoV-2 variants. Assay used: immunoSEQ multiplex PCR; TCRdb lists only in-frame clones, some missing. The sample yields roughly 350,000 clones, around 88% seen once. The specimen comprised peripheral blood, sampled in a trial of Ad26.COV2.S vaccine versus placebo. The source is a person aged 18-60 years who received the Ad26.COV2.S COVID-19 vaccine or a placebo. CDR3s include the opening cysteine and the closing phenylalanine or tryptophan. A D gene is named only where the DNA matches it firmly. Size tells how often a clone was seen (once, few, many) or the class of an expanded clone, and some rows leave it out.

clone_size | j_call | d_call | v_call | cdr3_nt | cdr3_aa
. | TRBJ2-7 | TRBD1 | TRBV6-5 | TGTGCCAGCAGTCAGAACAGGGGCCCCTACGAGCAGTACTTC | CASSQNRGPYEQYF
. | TRBJ2-7 | . | TRBV24-1 | TGTGCCACCAGTGATCCTGGGGGCGCGGGGGAGCAGTACTTC | CATSDPGGAGEQYF
. | TRBJ1-2 | . | TRBV4-1 | TGCGCCAGCAGCCAAGCGTCAGATTACTATGGCTACACCTTC | CASSQASDYYGYTF
. | TRBJ2-1 | . | TRBV7-9 | TGTGCCAGCAGCTTAGTACCTGGCTACAATGAGCAGTTCTTC | CASSLVPGYNEQFF
. | TRBJ2-2 | TRBD2 | TRBV5-1 | TGCGCCAGCAGCTCCGATGTGGCTAGCGGGATGAACACCGGGGAGCTGTTTTTT | CASSSDVASGMNTGELFF
once | TRBJ2-5 | . | TRBV5-1 | TGCGCCAGCAGCTTGTGGGGTGTTGAAGAGACCCAGTACTTC | CASSLWGVEETQYF
. | TRBJ2-5 | . | TRBV4-3 | TGCGCCAGCAGCCAAGTAGCGCGGAGAGGAGAGACCCAGTACTTC | CASSQVARRGETQYF
. | TRBJ2-1 | . | TRBV18 | TGTGCCAGCTCACCGGATCGTTCCTACAATGAGCAGTTCTTC | CASSPDRSYNEQFF
. | TRBJ2-7 | . | TRBV9 | TGTGCCAGCAGCGTTGGGGACGGCACAGAGCAGTACTTC | CASSVGDGTEQYF
. | TRBJ2-5 | . | TRBV10-3 | TGTGCCATCAGTGAGTCACTAGTGGGAGAGACCCAGTACTTC | CAISESLVGETQYF
. | TRBJ2-2 | TRBD2 | TRBV7-2 | TGTGCCAGCAGCTTGACAGCGGTACTAGCGGGGCACACCGGGGAGCTGTTTTTT | CASSLTAVLAGHTGELFF
. | TRBJ2-7 | . | TRBV5-4 | TGTGCCAGCACCCCCGGGCAGAACTCCTACGAGCAGTACTTC | CASTPGQNSYEQYF
. | TRBJ1-2 | . | TRBV7-2 | TGTGCCAGCAGCTCCCCCCGAGGACGGGTAGCTAACTATGGCTACACCTTC | CASSSPRGRVANYGYTF
once | TRBJ1-3 | . | TRBV21-1 | TGTGCCAGCCCTTTAGGACGGAACTCTGGAAACACCATATATTTT | CASPLGRNSGNTIYF
. | TRBJ2-1 | TRBD2 | TRBV6-2/TRBV6-3 | TGTGCCAGCAGCAGTTGGGACATCGGGCGGGAGGACAACAATGAGCAGTTCTTC | CASSSWDIGREDNNEQFF
. | TRBJ2-1 | . | TRBV6-2/TRBV6-3 | TGTGCCAGCAGTTGGGGGAGTTACAATGAGCAGTTCTTC | CASSWGSYNEQFF
. | TRBJ1-3 | . | TRBV29-1 | TGCAGCGTTGACGACAGGCGCCTCTCTGGAAACACCATATATTTT | CSVDDRRLSGNTIYF
once | TRBJ1-1 | . | TRBV19 | TGTGCCAGTACCTACAGGTTTATGAACACTGAAGCTTTCTTT | CASTYRFMNTEAFF
. | TRBJ2-1 | . | TRBV7-9 | TGTGCCAGCAGCTTGGCCGGGACAACCACCTACAATGAGCAGTTCTTC | CASSLAGTTTYNEQFF
. | TRBJ2-7 | . | TRBV6-5 | TGTGCCAGCAGTTACCAGAGAAGAAGCTCCTACGAGCAGTACTTC | CASSYQRRSSYEQYF
. | TRBJ2-7 | . | TRBV4-1 | TGCGCCAGCAGCCAAGTTTGGGGATCGGTCTCTGACGAGCAGTACTTC | CASSQVWGSVSDEQYF
. | TRBJ1-1 | . | TRBV19 | TGTGCCAGTAGATCTCCCCGGGGGTATGGGAACACTGAAGCTTTCTTT | CASRSPRGYGNTEAFF
. | TRBJ2-7 | TRBD2 | TRBV4-3 | TGCGCCAGCAGCCTTTGGGAGGGGATCTCCTACGAGCAGTACTTC | CASSLWEGISYEQYF
few | TRBJ1-6 | . | TRBV28 | TGTGCCAGCATGGAAGGGAATAATTCACCCCTCCACTTT | CASMEGNNSPLHF
. | TRBJ2-2 | . | TRBV10-3 | TGTGCCATCAGTCCAGGTGAAACGGACACCGGGGAGCTGTTTTTT | CAISPGETDTGELFF
. | TRBJ1-2 | . | TRBV6-6 | TGTGCCAGCACATCAGGGTCTGCAGGCTACACCTTC | CASTSGSAGYTF
. | TRBJ1-2 | TRBD1 | TRBV4-3 | TGCGCCAGCAGCTTAGACAGGGTTAATGGCTACACCTTC | CASSLDRVNGYTF
. | TRBJ2-1 | . | TRBV7-8 | TGTGCCAGCAGCTTTCCCGTCCCCGGGTACTCCTACAATGAGCAGTTCTTC | CASSFPVPGYSYNEQFF
. | TRBJ2-7 | . | TRBV28 | TGTGCCAGCAGTTTGGTTCCAGAGAGCTCCTACGAGCAGTACTTC | CASSLVPESSYEQYF
. | TRBJ1-1 | . | TRBV2 | TGTGCCAGCTTCTATTCGGGACCTAACACTGAAGCTTTCTTT | CASFYSGPNTEAFF
. | TRBJ1-1 | . | TRBV7-2 | TGTGCCAGCAGCTTAGATCGGTCAGAAGCTTTCTTT | CASSLDRSEAFF
. | TRBJ2-7 | TRBD1 | TRBV5-5 | TGTGCCAGCAGCTCGAGGGCAGGGGGCTACGAGCAGTACTTC | CASSSRAGGYEQYF
. | TRBJ2-2 | TRBD2 | TRBV7-9 | TGTGCCAGCAGCTTTTTTTTGCGGGAGCGAACCGGGGAGCTGTTTTTT | CASSFFLRERTGELFF
once | TRBJ2-1 | TRBD1 | TRBV3-1/TRBV3-2 | TGTGCCAGCAGCCAAGACCTACAGGGGTACAATGAGCAGTTCTTC | CASSQDLQGYNEQFF
once | TRBJ2-2 | . | TRBV6-5 | TGTGCCAGCCGGGGGGCGCAGGTCACCGGGGAGCTGTTTTTT | CASRGAQVTGELFF
. | TRBJ2-7 | . | TRBV7-2 | TGTGCCAGCAGCTTAGATCTATTGTCTAGCTACGAGCAGTACTTC | CASSLDLLSSYEQYF
. | TRBJ2-1 | TRBD2 | TRBV18 | TGTGCCAGCTCCCTGGGTTTACTAGCGGGAAATTTCGGTGAGCAGTTCTTC | CASSLGLLAGNFGEQFF
. | TRBJ1-6 | . | TRBV27 | TGTGCCAGCAGTCTACAGGTTTCCAGCTCCTATAATTCACCCCTCCACTTT | CASSLQVSSSYNSPLHF
. | TRBJ1-2 | TRBD1 | TRBV2 | TGTGCCAGCACCTCCGACAGGGTTGGTTATGGCTACACCTTC | CASTSDRVGYGYTF
. | TRBJ2-1 | . | TRBV11-2 | TGTGCCAGCAGCTTAGGGGGTCTCCCCAATGAGCAGTTCTTC | CASSLGGLPNEQFF